The next 5 T cell receptor beta chains were all read from a single sample in a study of metastatic and nonmetastatic thyroid tumors. There were no patients who had received any treatment before thyroid surgery. TCRdb recomputed clones from the PCR reads via MiXCR. The profile shows over 25,000 clones, 10% to 13% of them singletons. The sequenced sample was blood. Receptors originate from a female donor with papillary thyroid cancer or a benign thyroid nodule (not recorded which). Some clones in this sample may be carry-over from other donors' samples.

This clone is medium-sized (0.01 to 0.1%) by share. The gene calls are TRBV6-2 or TRBV6-3 and TRBJ2-7; no definite D call. The V gene's germline CDR1 is MNHEY and CDR2 SVGEGT. The CDR3 is 11 residues long. V lost 2 bases and J 7 bases, leaving 6 bases between the germline ends. CDR3 nucleotides: TGTGCCAGCAGTTACCGCTGGGAGCAGTACTTC. Its protein is CASSYRWEQYF.

This clone appeared many times. The genes are TRBV29-1 and TRBJ2-3, with D perhaps matching TRBD2 (6 bases). In germline, CDR1 is SQVTM, CDR2 ANQGSEA. CDR3 length equals 13 residues. V lost 3 bases and J lost 4, with 11 bases in between. The CDR3 region is CSVDRDFADTQYF. The CDR3, as DNA: TGCAGCGTTGACAGGGACTTCGCAGATACGCAGTATTTT.

This clone has at least ten counts. This rearrangement joins TRBV4-3 to TRBJ1-2, with D unresolved. CDR1 and CDR2 from the germline V gene are LGHNA and YSLEER. CDR3 length: 14 amino acids. Trimming took off 4 bases at V and 2 bases at J, with 11 bases between the two ends. CDR3 sequence reads: CASSPNPGNYGYTF. The CDR3 coding sequence is TGCGCCAGCAGCCCCAACCCGGGAAACTATGGCTACACCTTC.

This clone was counted many times. CDR3 protein: CASSGTGFTTDTQYF. CDR3 DNA sequence: TGTGCCAGCAGCGGAACGGGTTTTACCACAGATACGCAGTATTTT. The chain has TRBV7-8 and TRBJ2-3; D call uncertain. CDR1 is SGHVS, CDR2 FQNEAQ, per germline. The CDR3 totals 15 residues. Trimming removed 5 bases from V and 2 bases from J, with 14 bases in between. The full variable domain, its missing parts supplied by reference TRBV7-8 and TRBJ2-3, is GAGVSQSPRYKVAKRGQDVALRCDPISGHVSLFWYQQALGQGPEFLTYFQNEAQLDKSGLPSDRFFAERPEGSVSTLKIQRTQQEDSAVYLCASSGTGFTTDTQYFGPGTRLTVL.

This clone was found many times. The genes are TRBV29-1 and TRBJ2-3; no firm D call. Germline-derived CDR1 and CDR2 are SQVTM and ANQGSEA. The germline V and J ends were trimmed by 0 bases and 4 bases, with 17 bases remaining between them. CDR3 length equals 16 residues. CDR3 protein: CSVEDGRSHHPDTQYF. The DNA of the CDR3 is TGCAGCGTTGAAGATGGCAGGTCCCACCACCCAGATACGCAGTATTTT.